This T cell receptor (beta chain) was observed in a study of blood T cell repertoires in COVID-19. Overall study: Acute and convalescent COVID-19 samples came from the United States, Italy and Spain. In each case, the material was cDNA or gDNA derived from T cells, B-cell-depleted T cells, or PBMCs.

In the study's own analysis: For nucleated cells, counts were estimated from reference gene primer amplification. The repertoire was sequenced with immunoSEQ multiplex PCR; TCRdb's copy has only in-frame clones and lacks some. V, J and clone size were drawn from that table, and D and trimming were deduced from the DNA. Of some 99,000 clones in the sample, about 81% were seen once. The germline CDR1 and CDR2 sequences are LNHDA and SQIVND (reference sequence). V lost 9 bases to trimming and J lost 5 bases, with 21 bases between them. The CDR3 covers 15 residues. What was sequenced was peripheral blood. The chain is built from TRBV19 and TRBJ2-3; D might be TRBD2 (6 bases). This receptor was obtained from a man in his sixties or seventies with acute or convalescent COVID-19. CDR3 residues: CASTGGSRVLDTQYF. CDR3 coding DNA: TGTGCCAGCACTGGGGGGAGCAGGGTTCTAGATACGCAGTATTTT.